This TCR beta chain came from a study of CD8 T cells in ankylosing spondylitis. TCRdb re-called the 5' RACE reads with MiXCR, one entry per CDR3 protein. The repertoire consists of some 240,000 distinct CDR3 sequences, with less than 10% occurring once and the leading ten covering nearly 7%. V shed 0 bases and J shed 6 bases, with 13 bases lying between them. Germline lookup yields CDR1 SGHNT and CDR2 YYREEE (reference sequence). The CDR3 runs to 14 residues. General study points: What seemed typical of ankylosing spondylitis blood was a TCR beta motif built from eight highly homologous variants. Clones tied to disease were said to be significantly enriched in matched ankylosing spondylitis synovial fluid. Some of the motif variants had earlier been found in reactive arthritis patients' fluid and blood. With a CD8+ phenotype, disease-linked clones were relatively rare in peripheral blood.

Comment on this clonotype: Antigen unknown.

Specimen: blood, either unsorted or a sorted T cell fraction (not recorded which). This receptor was taken from a male donor with ankylosing spondylitis or in good health (not recorded which). This chain connects TRBV5-4 to TRBJ2-7, with D maybe TRBD2 (6 bases). In DNA form, the CDR3 reads TGTGCCAGCAGCTTGGACGGGAGCCTCGGCGAGCAGTACTTC. It encodes CASSLDGSLGEQYF.